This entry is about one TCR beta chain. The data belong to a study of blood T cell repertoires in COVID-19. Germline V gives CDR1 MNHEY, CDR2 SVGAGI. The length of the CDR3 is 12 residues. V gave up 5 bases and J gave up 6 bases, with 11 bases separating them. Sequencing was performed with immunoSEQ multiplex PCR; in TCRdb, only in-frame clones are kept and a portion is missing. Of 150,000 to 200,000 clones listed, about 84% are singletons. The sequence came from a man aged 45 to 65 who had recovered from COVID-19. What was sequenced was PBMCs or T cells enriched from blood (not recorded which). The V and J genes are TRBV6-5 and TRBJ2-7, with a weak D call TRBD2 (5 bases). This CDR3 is CASSRSGIEQYF. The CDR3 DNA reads TGTGCCAGCAGTCGCTCGGGAATCGAGCAGTACTTC.